This TCR beta chain was sequenced during a study of cytotoxic CD8 clonotypes in ibrutinib-treated CLL. Findings of the study overall: Higher circulating CD8+ T-cell counts strongly accompanied higher baseline clonality, above age-matched healthy donors. The clonality went up when patients responded to ibrutinib and dropped back toward baseline at progression.

This clone occurred a few times. Its antigen is as yet unknown. Sequencing was designed to attain a depth spanning 1 in 200,000 to 1 in 1 million T cells. Sequencing used immunoSEQ multiplex PCR; TCRdb keeps in-frame clones, though not all of them. The table has tens of thousands of clones, about 70% seen once. The CDR3 spans 17 residues. V lost 3 bases, J lost 2 bases, and 8 bases stayed unmatched. In germline, CDR1 is SGDLS, CDR2 YYNGEE. The chain combines TRBV9 with TRBJ1-5, with 10 bases that match TRBD1. Sample: PBMCs, taken after 24 months of ibrutinib treatment. The sequence was collected from a human donor with chronic lymphocytic leukemia. CDR3 protein: CASSEGQGITGNQPQHF. Here the CDR3 DNA reads TGTGCCAGCAGCGAGGGACAGGGGATCACTGGCAATCAGCCCCAGCATTTT.